This is a list of T cell receptor beta chains from one sample in a study of Ad26.COV2.S vaccination and SARS-CoV-2 variants. The repertoire was sequenced with immunoSEQ multiplex PCR; TCRdb's copy has only in-frame clones and lacks some. The sample yields 300,000 to 350,000 clones, about 87% seen once. Sequencing used peripheral blood, obtained in a trial of Ad26.COV2.S vaccine versus placebo. These receptors were collected from a person aged 18-60 years who received the Ad26.COV2.S COVID-19 vaccine or a placebo. CDR3s include the opening cysteine and the closing phenylalanine or tryptophan. The D gene is left open where the match is weak. Part of the rows lack a size; the others show once, few, many or a class for expanded clones.

j_gene: TRBJ1-4
v_gene: TRBV19
abundance: once
d_gene: TRBD1
CDR3nt: TGTGCCAGTGGCCAGAACAGGGGGCGCATTGAAAAACTGTTTTTT
CDR3aa: CASGQNRGRIEKLFF

j_gene: TRBJ1-6
v_gene: TRBV9
abundance: .
d_gene: TRBD1
CDR3nt: TGTGCCAGCTCGGGACAGCTCTCCTATAATTCACCCCTCCACTTT
CDR3aa: CASSGQLSYNSPLHF

j_gene: TRBJ2-5
v_gene: TRBV10-3
abundance: .
d_gene: .
CDR3nt: TGTGCCATCAGTGAGTCGGTGTACCAAGAGACCCAGTACTTC
CDR3aa: CAISESVYQETQYF

j_gene: TRBJ1-1
v_gene: TRBV7-2
abundance: .
d_gene: .
CDR3nt: TGTGCCAGCAGCCCATGGGGCCCGGGGAACACTGAAGCTTTCTTT
CDR3aa: CASSPWGPGNTEAFF

j_gene: TRBJ1-1
v_gene: TRBV7-9
abundance: .
d_gene: .
CDR3nt: TGTGCCAGCAGCTTCTGGGAAACCAACACTGAAGCTTTCTTT
CDR3aa: CASSFWETNTEAFF

j_gene: TRBJ1-5
v_gene: TRBV5-5
abundance: .
d_gene: .
CDR3nt: TGTGCCAGCAGCTTCTATACAGGGAGCCAGCCCCAGCATTTT
CDR3aa: CASSFYTGSQPQHF

j_gene: TRBJ2-2
v_gene: TRBV6-5
abundance: once
d_gene: .
CDR3nt: TGTGCCAGCAGTTACGAGGGCGGGGGCTACACCGGGGAGCTGTTTTTT
CDR3aa: CASSYEGGGYTGELFF

j_gene: TRBJ2-2
v_gene: TRBV30
abundance: .
d_gene: .
CDR3nt: TGTGCCTGGAGTGTACTGGGGATTGCCGGGGAGCTGTTTTTT
CDR3aa: CAWSVLGIAGELFF

j_gene: TRBJ2-3
v_gene: TRBV6-5
abundance: .
d_gene: .
CDR3nt: TGTGCCGCCTCGATAAAAGATACGCAGTATTTT
CDR3aa: CAASIKDTQYF

j_gene: TRBJ1-6
v_gene: TRBV7-2
abundance: few
d_gene: .
CDR3nt: TGTGCCAGCAGCTTAGTCGTGGCCGGGAATTCACCCCTCCACTTT
CDR3aa: CASSLVVAGNSPLHF

j_gene: TRBJ1-1
v_gene: TRBV3-1/TRBV3-2
abundance: .
d_gene: .
CDR3nt: TGTGCCAGCAGCTTGTGGACAGAGAACACTGAAGCTTTCTTT
CDR3aa: CASSLWTENTEAFF

j_gene: TRBJ2-3
v_gene: TRBV14
abundance: .
d_gene: .
CDR3nt: TGTGCCAGCAGTCGAGCCAGCCTCTGGGCAGATACGCAGTATTTT
CDR3aa: CASSRASLWADTQYF

j_gene: TRBJ2-1
v_gene: TRBV7-9
abundance: .
d_gene: TRBD2
CDR3nt: TGTGCCAGCAGCCTTTCGGGACTAGTTAACAATGAGCAGTTCTTC
CDR3aa: CASSLSGLVNNEQFF

j_gene: TRBJ1-1
v_gene: TRBV18
abundance: .
d_gene: .
CDR3nt: TGTGCCAGCTCACCCCAAAAGAACACTGAAGCTTTCTTT
CDR3aa: CASSPQKNTEAFF

j_gene: TRBJ2-5
v_gene: TRBV5-1
abundance: .
d_gene: TRBD1
CDR3nt: TGCGCCAGCACGACGACAGGGGCCGGCCAAGAGACCCAGTACTTC
CDR3aa: CASTTTGAGQETQYF

j_gene: TRBJ1-5
v_gene: TRBV19
abundance: .
d_gene: .
CDR3nt: TGTGCCAGTAGTATAGACCAGGACCTAGGGAGGAGGCAGCCCCAGCATTTT
CDR3aa: CASSIDQDLGRRQPQHF

j_gene: TRBJ2-7
v_gene: TRBV5-4
abundance: .
d_gene: TRBD2
CDR3nt: TGTGCCAGCAGCCCAGACCTAGCGGGGGGGTCCTACGAGCAGTACTTC
CDR3aa: CASSPDLAGGSYEQYF

j_gene: TRBJ2-2
v_gene: TRBV2
abundance: once
d_gene: .
CDR3nt: TGTGCCAGCAGTGAAATAAGATCCCCGGGCACCGGGGAGCTGTTTTTT
CDR3aa: CASSEIRSPGTGELFF

j_gene: TRBJ2-1
v_gene: TRBV7-7
abundance: .
d_gene: .
CDR3nt: TGTGCCAGCAGCTCGGGGGCTTCCCACTACAATGAGCAGTTCTTC
CDR3aa: CASSSGASHYNEQFF

j_gene: TRBJ1-4
v_gene: TRBV28
abundance: .
d_gene: .
CDR3nt: TGTGCCAGCAGTAGAGGTTCGGCCGCCTCGTATGAAAAACTGTTTTTT
CDR3aa: CASSRGSAASYEKLFF

j_gene: TRBJ1-1
v_gene: TRBV5-1
abundance: few
d_gene: .
CDR3nt: TGCGCCAGCAGCTTGCGTCAATCTAACACTGAAGCTTTCTTT
CDR3aa: CASSLRQSNTEAFF

j_gene: TRBJ2-1
v_gene: TRBV5-6
abundance: .
d_gene: .
CDR3nt: TGTGCCAGCAGCTTGTGGCAGGGACGCAATGAGCAGTTCTTC
CDR3aa: CASSLWQGRNEQFF

j_gene: TRBJ1-2
v_gene: TRBV6-5
abundance: .
d_gene: .
CDR3nt: TGTGCCAGCAGCCCAGAGACCTACTATGGCTACACCTTC
CDR3aa: CASSPETYYGYTF

j_gene: TRBJ2-3
v_gene: TRBV7-9
abundance: .
d_gene: .
CDR3nt: TGTGCCAGTGGCCCTAGTGTCACAGATACGCAGTATTTT
CDR3aa: CASGPSVTDTQYF

j_gene: TRBJ2-4
v_gene: TRBV6-6
abundance: few
d_gene: .
CDR3nt: TGTGCCAGCAGTCCCAGTGGGGGTTTCGGGGGGCAAACCAAAAACATTCAGTACTTC
CDR3aa: CASSPSGGFGGQTKNIQYF

j_gene: TRBJ2-7
v_gene: TRBV28
abundance: .
d_gene: .
CDR3nt: TGTGCCAGCAGTTTATCGGACTACGAGCAGTACTTC
CDR3aa: CASSLSDYEQYF

j_gene: TRBJ2-7
v_gene: TRBV5-8
abundance: .
d_gene: .
CDR3nt: TGTGCCAGCAGCTTGTGGGCCTACGAGCAGTACTTC
CDR3aa: CASSLWAYEQYF

j_gene: TRBJ1-5
v_gene: TRBV3-1/TRBV3-2
abundance: .
d_gene: TRBD1
CDR3nt: TGTGCCAGCAGCCAAGATTTCCGACAGGGGTTGGAGCCCCAGCATTTT
CDR3aa: CASSQDFRQGLEPQHF

j_gene: TRBJ2-7
v_gene: TRBV18
abundance: .
d_gene: .
CDR3nt: TGTGCCAGCTCACGATCTCAGGGTGCCTACGAGCAGTACTTC
CDR3aa: CASSRSQGAYEQYF

j_gene: TRBJ2-1
v_gene: TRBV6-5
abundance: .
d_gene: TRBD1
CDR3nt: TGTGCCAGCTTGCCACCGGGACAGGGCTACAATGAGCAGTTCTTC
CDR3aa: CASLPPGQGYNEQFF

j_gene: TRBJ1-6
v_gene: TRBV2
abundance: .
d_gene: TRBD1
CDR3nt: TGTGCCAGCAGTTGGGACAGCTCCTATAATTCACCCCTCCACTTT
CDR3aa: CASSWDSSYNSPLHF

j_gene: TRBJ1-1
v_gene: TRBV2
abundance: .
d_gene: TRBD1
CDR3nt: TGTGCCAGCAGTAGGGACAGGGTCGGAGGGTTCACTGAAGCTTTCTTT
CDR3aa: CASSRDRVGGFTEAFF

j_gene: TRBJ1-1
v_gene: TRBV11-2
abundance: .
d_gene: .
CDR3nt: TGTGCCAGCAGCTTAGCGAGAGGGCGGAACACTGAAGCTTTCTTT
CDR3aa: CASSLARGRNTEAFF

j_gene: TRBJ2-2
v_gene: TRBV29-1
abundance: .
d_gene: .
CDR3nt: TGCAGCTTCCTGAGGGGTGACACCGGGGAGCTGTTTTTT
CDR3aa: CSFLRGDTGELFF

j_gene: TRBJ1-5
v_gene: TRBV6-4
abundance: .
d_gene: TRBD1
CDR3nt: TGTGCCAGCAGTGACTCGCCGGGACAGGGTCCCCAGCATTTT
CDR3aa: CASSDSPGQGPQHF

j_gene: TRBJ1-1
v_gene: TRBV5-4
abundance: once
d_gene: .
CDR3nt: TGTGCCAGCAGCTTGGCCTCGCAGGGATACACTGAAGCTTTCTTT
CDR3aa: CASSLASQGYTEAFF